This T cell receptor (beta chain) was retrieved from a study of T cells in Graves' hyperthyroidism and ophthalmopathy. About the research overall: At the time of initial diagnosis and before any treatment, peripheral blood was collected.

Amplification yielded TCR beta CDR3 regions, with RNA transcripts as the source. The HTBI primer set drove a first-round RT-PCR of the TCR CDR3. TCRdb passed the multiplex PCR reads through MiXCR, listing each CDR3 protein once. The table has 550,000 to 650,000 distinct CDR3 sequences, less than 15% seen once. Germline-derived CDR1 and CDR2 are KGHSH and LQKENI. Trimming left V 3 bases short and J 6 bases short, with 15 bases between. CDR3 size: 14 residues. The PBMCs were sourced from fresh peripheral blood (approximately 10 ml). Study-level results: Among thyroid clonotypes expanded above 0.001, most also appeared in blood. Before onset, ophthalmopathy was predicted by the model a median approximately 6.7 months earlier.

This clonotype came up many times. Its antigen is unidentified. The specimen sequenced was blood. This sequence was found in a middle-aged woman with Graves' hyperthyroidism. The gene calls are TRBV18 and TRBJ2-7; D is ambiguous. The CDR3 DNA reads as TGTGCCAGCTCACCCAAGAACACCGTCTCCGAGCAGTACTTC. It encodes CASSPKNTVSEQYF.